This TCR beta chain comes out of a study of T-cell memory formation after mild COVID-19. The study, taken as a whole, reports: Some SARS-CoV-2-responding clones were already detected in memory before infection. Clones that shrank (day 15 to 85) were balanced CD4/CD8, whereas later expanders leaned CD4+. Shrinking CD4+ clones resided mostly in CM and EM, and CD8+ ones in EMRA.

About this clonotype: Its antigen is undetermined.

Germline V gene sequence: CDR1 MNHNS, CDR2 SASEGT. V shed 6 bases and J 4 bases; nucleotides not matched to a gene: 5. The CDR3 runs to 14 residues. The 5'RACE method, run with constant-segment primers, produced TCR alpha and TCR beta cDNA libraries (carrying sample barcodes and UMIs). TCRdb fed the 5' RACE reads into MiXCR, producing one record per CDR3 protein. The repertoire has 100,000 or so distinct CDR3 sequences, roughly 10% of them found once; the top ten carry 40%. This TCR derives from a man between 18 and 35 years old who had mild COVID-19 (a few samples of this study predate the infection). Cell type and time point are not known. Sequencing was done on a sample of PBMCs or a T cell subset sorted from them (not recorded which). The rearrangement joins TRBV6-1 to TRBJ2-5, with TRBD1 identical over 10 bases. The CDR3 DNA reads as TGTGCCAGCAGCTACGGGACAGGGGTAGAGACCCAGTACTTC. This encodes CASSYGTGVETQYF.